This TCR beta chain was obtained from a study of T cells in Graves' hyperthyroidism and ophthalmopathy. The CDR3 has 14 residues. Germline V CDR1 and CDR2: LNHDA, SQIVND (reference sequence). V was clipped by 1 base and J by 3 bases, with 8 bases between them. Patients were excluded for uncontrolled infection, other autoimmune disease, pregnancy or lactation. About 10 ml of fresh peripheral blood supplied the PBMCs. Amplification targeted TCR beta CDR3 regions from RNA transcripts. The HTBI primer set served for first-round RT-PCR of the TCR CDR3. In TCRdb, the multiplex PCR reads were re-called with MiXCR into one record per CDR3 protein. The sample records around 600,000 distinct CDR3 sequences, more than 13% being singletons. Study-level points and caveats: Most thyroid clonotypes expanded above 0.001 appeared in blood too.

This clonotype was seen a handful of times. The antigen is unknown. This sequence originates from a woman in her late teens or twenties with Graves' ophthalmopathy. Sample: blood. This chain uses TRBV19 with TRBJ2-3; TRBD2 might be the D (5 bases). CDR3 residues: CASSIGSGTDTQYF. CDR3 DNA sequence: TGTGCCAGTAGTATAGGGAGCGGTACAGATACGCAGTATTTT.